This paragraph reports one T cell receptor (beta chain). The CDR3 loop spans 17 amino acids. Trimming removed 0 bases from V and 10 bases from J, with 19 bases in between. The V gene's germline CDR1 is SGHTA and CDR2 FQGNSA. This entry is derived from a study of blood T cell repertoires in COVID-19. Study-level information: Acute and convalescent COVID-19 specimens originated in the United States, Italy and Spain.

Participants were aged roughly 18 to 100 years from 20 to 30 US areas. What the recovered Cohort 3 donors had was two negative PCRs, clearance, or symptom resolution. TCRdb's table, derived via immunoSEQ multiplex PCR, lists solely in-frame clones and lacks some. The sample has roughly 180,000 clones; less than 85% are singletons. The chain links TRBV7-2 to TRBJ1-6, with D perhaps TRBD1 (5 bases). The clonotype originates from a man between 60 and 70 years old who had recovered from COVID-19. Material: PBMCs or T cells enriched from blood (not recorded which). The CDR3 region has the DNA TGTGCCAGCAGCTTAGCGTCCGTTTTCCAGGGAGGGTCACCCCTCCACTTT. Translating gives CASSLASVFQGGSPLHF.